A single sample is the source of the 29 T cell receptor beta chains below, sequenced in a study of CD8+CD57+ T cells in acquired aplastic anemia. For CDR3 and TCR beta VDJ profiling, genomic DNA was the template used. TCRdb analysed the reads with MiXCR anew, one entry per CDR3 protein. The top ten clones hold about 32% of a sample with 100,000 to 130,000 distinct CDR3 sequences, under 60% of them seen once. The material sequenced was sorted CD4+, CD8+, or CD8+CD57+ T cells (not recorded which) from PBMCs. The receptors originated from a human donor in good health, serving as a control.

V is TRBV9 and J is TRBJ2-7; 8 nucleotides match TRBD1. Looked up from germline, CDR1 is SGDLS and CDR2 is YYNGEE. J was trimmed by 0 bases and V by 5 bases; bases with no gene match: 10. This CDR3 is 16 amino acids long. CDR3 bases: TGTGCCAGCAGTCCCCGGACAGGGTTTGGCTCCTACGAGCAGTACTTC. Its protein product is CASSPRTGFGSYEQYF.

The rearrangement joins TRBV7-9 to TRBJ1-2; TRBD1 aligns across 7 bases. Germline assignment: CDR1 SEHNR and CDR2 FQNEAQ (reference sequence). Unmatched junction bases numbered 4, after V lost 5 bases and J lost 4 bases. The CDR3 covers 13 residues. The CDR3 loop is CASSPGTVYGYTF. In nucleotides, the CDR3 is TGTGCCAGCAGCCCAGGGACAGTCTATGGCTACACCTTC.

V usage is TRBV5-5 and J usage is TRBJ1-6; maybe TRBD1 (6 bases). V lost 0 bases and J lost 7, with 8 bases in between. CDR1 and CDR2 from the germline V gene are SGHKS and YYEKEE (reference sequence). This CDR3 has 14 residues. In DNA, the CDR3 is TGTGCCAGCAGCTTGGGACAGGAGAATTCACCCCTCCACTTT. This gives the protein CASSLGQENSPLHF.

The chain couples TRBV16 to TRBJ1-2; D is unresolved. CDR1 is KGHSY and CDR2 is FQNENV in the germline V gene. V was trimmed by 1 base and J by 8 bases, leaving 8 bases between them. The CDR3 consists of 12 residues. CDR3 residues: CASSQYGSGYTF. The DNA for the CDR3 is TGTGCCAGCAGCCAATACGGGAGCGGCTACACCTTC.

The table lists this clonotype with a count of one. This sequence may be a read error, since a much larger clone differs from it by one base. The genes are TRBV25-1 and TRBJ2-2; D possibly corresponds to TRBD2 (5 bases). This CDR3 contains 13 residues. Germline V gives CDR1 MGHDK, CDR2 SYGVNS. The CDR3, as DNA: TGTGCCAGCAGTTATTCCAACACCGGGGAGCTGCTTTTT. Translation gives CASSYSNTGELLF. The whole variable domain, remainder taken from reference TRBV25-1 and TRBJ2-2, is EADIYQTPRYLVIGTGKKITLECSQTMGHDKMYWYQQDPGMELHLIHYSYGVNSTEKGDLSSESTVSRIRTEHFPLTLESARPSHTSQYLCASSYSNTGELLFGEGSRLTVL.

The chain recombines TRBV19 with TRBJ2-7; TRBD1 matches at 7 bases. Germline trimming cut 8 bases from V and 5 bases from J; bases unmatched to any gene: 9. This CDR3 comprises 13 residues. CDR1 LNHDA and CDR2 SQIVND come from the germline V gene (reference sequence). The CDR3 coding sequence is TGTGCCAGTCGCAAGGGACAGTCCAACGAGCAGTACTTC. This sequence encodes CASRKGQSNEQYF.

The chain recombines TRBV19 with TRBJ2-7; the D is unclear. Trimming pared 3 bases from V and 2 bases from J, leaving 8 bases between. The CDR3 extends over 13 amino acids. From germline, CDR1 is LNHDA and CDR2 SQIVND (reference sequence). For the CDR3, the DNA is TGTGCCAGTAGTATCTGTGATCCCTACGAGCAGTACTTC. Translation: CASSICDPYEQYF.

The rearrangement links TRBV7-9 to TRBJ2-1, with TRBD1 identical over 7 bases. V dropped 6 bases and J dropped 7; count of bases not matched to a gene: 3. The CDR3 length is 12 residues. From germline, CDR1 is SEHNR and CDR2 FQNEAQ (reference sequence). CDR3 sequence reads: CASSLTGNEQFF. DNA for the CDR3: TGTGCCAGCAGTTTGACAGGGAATGAGCAGTTCTTC. Full variable domain (missing parts from reference TRBV7-9 and TRBJ2-1): DTGVSQNPRHKITKRGQNVTFRCDPISEHNRLYWYRQTLGQGPEFLTYFQNEAQLEKSRLLSDRFSAERPKGSFSTLEIQRTEQGDSAMYLCASSLTGNEQFFGPGTRLTVL.

The chain carries TRBV5-5 and TRBJ2-5; D is ambiguous. Trimming stripped 4 bases from V and 5 bases from J, with 9 bases between. Germline values: CDR1 SGHKS, CDR2 YYEKEE (reference sequence). The CDR3 contains 12 residues. The CDR3 loop reads CASSPYGETQYF. For the CDR3, the DNA is TGTGCCAGCAGCCCCTATGGGGAGACCCAGTACTTC.

This clonotype was counted many times. J is TRBJ2-5 and V is TRBV27; D tentatively reads TRBD1 or TRBD2 (5 bases each). V was shortened by 4 bases and J by 7 bases, with 16 bases between the two germline ends. CDR3 length: 14 residues. Germline V gives CDR1 MNHEY, CDR2 SMNVEV (reference sequence). The CDR3 DNA follows: TGTGCCAGCAGTTCTGCATGGGGTGGGGGGACCCAGTACTTC. It translates to CASSSAWGGGTQYF.

In its sample, this clonotype was seen many times. V gene TRBV6-5 combines with J gene TRBJ1-1; the match to TRBD1 covers 7 bases. This CDR3 has 14 residues. Germline trimming cut 2 bases from V and 7 bases from J; bases unmatched to any gene: 7. Germline V gives CDR1 MNHEY, CDR2 SVGAGI. The CDR3: CASSYAVRDSEAFF. In DNA form, the CDR3 reads TGTGCCAGCAGTTACGCAGTGAGGGACAGTGAAGCTTTCTTT.

The chain couples TRBV25-1 to TRBJ2-1; 7 nucleotides align to TRBD2. Germline CDR1 is MGHDK and CDR2 is SYGVNS. Trimming cost V 4 bases and J 5 bases; bases outside gene matches: 11. The CDR3 totals 16 residues. In DNA, the CDR3 is TGTGCCAGCAGTGGATATACTAGCGTAGGAAACAATGAGCAGTTCTTC. Its protein is CASSGYTSVGNNEQFF.

The V gene is TRBV20-1, the J gene TRBJ1-2; D not certain. The CDR3 contains 13 residues. Germline V gene sequence: CDR1 DFQATT, CDR2 SNEGSKA (reference sequence). V lost 6 bases and J lost 1, with 12 bases in between. CDR3 sequence (DNA): TGCAGTGCGAGGCAGACCCTTAACTATGGCTACACCTTC. It is translated as CSARQTLNYGYTF.

Ten or more counts support this clonotype. The J gene is TRBJ2-1, the V gene TRBV4-2; D ambiguous. V lost 3 bases and J lost 8, with 8 bases in between. CDR3 length: 12 residues. Germline-derived CDR1 and CDR2 are LGHNA and YNFKEQ. The DNA of the CDR3 is TGTGCCAGCAGCCAGGCTCTTGATGAGCAGTTCTTC. Amino acids: CASSQALDEQFF.

This clonotype has a count of ten or more. The V gene is TRBV6-5, the J gene TRBJ1-1; D is possibly TRBD1 (5 bases). V lost 7 bases, J lost 11 bases, and 20 bases lay in between. The CDR3 runs to 13 residues. The germline gives CDR1 MNHEY, CDR2 SVGAGI. The CDR3 loop is CASTGGDALSAFF. For the CDR3, the DNA is TGTGCCAGCACCGGGGGTGACGCCCTTTCGGCTTTCTTT.

This clonotype has a handful of counts. The chain is built from TRBV30 and TRBJ1-3, with D uncertain. Germline lookup yields CDR1 GTSNPN and CDR2 SVGIG (reference sequence). V lost 7 bases and J lost 0, with 19 bases in between. CDR3 length: 16 amino acids. Here the CDR3 DNA reads TGTGCCTTCGAGGATTCGATACGGATCTCTGGAAACACCATATATTTT. It is translated as CAFEDSIRISGNTIYF. Based on the CDR3 plus reference TRBV30 and TRBJ1-3, the full variable domain is SQTIHQWPATLVQPVGSPLSLECTVEGTSNPNLYWYRQAAGRGLQLLFYSVGIGQISSEVPQNLSASRPQDRQFILSSKKLLLSDSGFYLCAFEDSIRISGNTIYFGEGSWLTVV.

J is TRBJ2-5 and V is TRBV24-1; D might be TRBD1 (6 bases). The ends were cut back, 3 bases at V and 1 base at J, with 11 bases in the middle. Germline values: CDR1 KGHDR, CDR2 SFDVKD. This CDR3 region has 15 residues. Here the CDR3 reads CATSDPDSGQETQYF. DNA for the CDR3: TGTGCCACCAGTGATCCGGACAGTGGCCAAGAGACCCAGTACTTC.

The V call is TRBV10-3, the J call TRBJ2-3; D gene unclear. CDR1 and CDR2 (germline): ENHRY, SYGVKD. The length of the CDR3 is 12 residues. The ends were cut back, 0 bases at V and 5 bases at J, with 3 bases in the middle. CDR3 in amino acids: CAISESVDTQYF. In DNA, the CDR3 is TGTGCCATCAGTGAGTCGGTAGATACGCAGTATTTT.

This rearrangement joins TRBV12-3 or TRBV12-4 to TRBJ2-7; D possibly corresponds to TRBD1 (6 bases). The V gene lost 6 bases and the J gene lost 1 base, with 13 bases spanning the gap. The CDR3 totals 14 residues. The CDR3 DNA sequence: TGTGCCAGCAGAGAACAGGGAGATTCCTACGAGCAGTACTTC. It yields the protein CASREQGDSYEQYF.

Concerning this clonotype itself: A single base separates this from a much larger clone, so it may be a read error. CDR3 sequence (DNA): TGCGCCAGCAGCCAAGGGACACCGACGGCAGGAGTGAACACTGAAGCTTTCTTT. Its protein product is CASSQGTPTAGVNTEAFF. The genes are TRBV4-3 and TRBJ1-1, with a weak D call TRBD1 (5 bases). Trimming stripped 1 base from V and 0 bases from J, with 18 bases between. This CDR3 has 18 residues. Per germline, CDR1 LGHNA and CDR2 YSLEER.

This chain uses TRBV29-1 with TRBJ2-3; possibly TRBD1 for D (6 bases). The CDR3 is made up of 13 amino acids. CDR1 and CDR2 (germline): SQVTM, ANQGSEA. V lost 3 bases and J lost 4, with 11 bases in between. CDR3 nucleotides: TGCAGCGTTGATCTGGGGGCGGCAGATACGCAGTATTTT. Its translation: CSVDLGAADTQYF.

The chain is built from TRBV29-1 and TRBJ1-2; 7 nucleotides match TRBD1. V shed 1 base, J shed 1 base, and the junction held 6 bases outside the gene matches. The germline V gene has CDR1 SQVTM and CDR2 ANQGSEA. The CDR3 extends over 15 amino acids. CDR3 loop: CSVEGGTDLNYGYTF. In DNA, the CDR3 is TGCAGCGTTGAAGGTGGGACAGACCTTAACTATGGCTACACCTTC.

This clonotype occurred a few times. V gene TRBV19 combines with J gene TRBJ2-5; D is possibly TRBD1 (6 bases). V dropped 3 bases and J dropped 9 bases, with 17 bases sitting between them. The CDR3 runs to 14 residues. Looked up from germline, CDR1 is LNHDA and CDR2 is SQIVND (reference sequence). The CDR3 DNA reads as TGTGCCAGTAGTATTAGGGGGACCAATCAGCCCCAGTACTTC. This gives the protein CASSIRGTNQPQYF. The full variable domain, its missing parts supplied by reference TRBV19 and TRBJ2-5, is DGGITQSPKYLFRKEGQNVTLSCEQNLNHDAMYWYRQDPGQGLRLIYYSQIVNDFQKGDIAEGYSVSREKKESFPLTVTSAQKNPTAFYLCASSIRGTNQPQYFGPGTRLLVL.

This chain's CDR3 is CASSWTSGAAILQETQYF. CDR3 nucleotides: TGTGCCAGCAGCTGGACTAGCGGGGCCGCTATTCTTCAAGAGACCCAGTACTTC. The genes are TRBV11-2 and TRBJ2-5, with 12 positions matching TRBD2. Germline V CDR1 and CDR2: SGHAT, FQNNGV. Unmatched junction bases numbered 11, after V lost 4 bases and J lost 2 bases. CDR3 length: 18 residues.

Notes on this clonotype: Germline and junction disagree at one end, which may indicate a read error. The chain carries TRBV20-1 and TRBJ1-3; D gene uncertain. The germline V gene encodes CDR1 DFQATT and CDR2 SNEGSKA (reference sequence). The CDR3 is 15 amino acids. CDR3 sequence (DNA): TGCAGTGCTAGAGATCTACCGAACTCTAGAAACACCGTATATTTT. Translation gives CSARDLPNSRNTVYF.

The rearrangement joins TRBV10-3 to TRBJ1-6; D call uncertain. The germline V gene has CDR1 ENHRY and CDR2 SYGVKD. This CDR3 has 13 residues. V was trimmed by 10 bases and J by 6 bases, leaving 13 bases between them. Here the CDR3 reads CASNGDGNSPLHF. In nucleotides, the CDR3 is TGTGCCAGCAACGGTGACGGTAATTCACCCCTCCACTTT.

This clonotype was counted ten times or more. The chain recombines TRBV30 with TRBJ2-7, with 9 bases identical to TRBD1. V dropped 3 bases and J dropped 3; count of bases not matched to a gene: 12. The CDR3 has 16 residues. CDR1 is GTSNPN, CDR2 SVGIG, per germline (reference sequence). The CDR3 region is CAWRTPDRGQIYEQYF. The CDR3, as DNA: TGTGCCTGGAGGACCCCGGACAGGGGCCAGATCTACGAGCAGTACTTC.

The chain combines TRBV7-3 with TRBJ2-7, with 8 bases matching TRBD1. J was trimmed by 1 base and V by 5 bases; bases with no gene match: 7. The CDR3 extends over 15 amino acids. CDR1 is SGHTA and CDR2 is FQGTGA in the germline V gene. The CDR3 DNA sequence: TGTGCCAGCAGCGTAGAGACAGGGGTGTCCTACGAGCAGTACTTC. Its protein product is CASSVETGVSYEQYF.

V is TRBV11-1 and J is TRBJ2-3; unclear D gene. The V end lost 3 bases, the J end lost 6 bases, and 4 bases lay between the germline ends. Germline V CDR1 and CDR2: SGHAT, FQDESV (reference sequence). The CDR3 extends over 11 amino acids. The CDR3 sequence: CASSFYDTQYF. The DNA for the CDR3 is TGTGCCAGCAGCTTTTACGATACGCAGTATTTT.